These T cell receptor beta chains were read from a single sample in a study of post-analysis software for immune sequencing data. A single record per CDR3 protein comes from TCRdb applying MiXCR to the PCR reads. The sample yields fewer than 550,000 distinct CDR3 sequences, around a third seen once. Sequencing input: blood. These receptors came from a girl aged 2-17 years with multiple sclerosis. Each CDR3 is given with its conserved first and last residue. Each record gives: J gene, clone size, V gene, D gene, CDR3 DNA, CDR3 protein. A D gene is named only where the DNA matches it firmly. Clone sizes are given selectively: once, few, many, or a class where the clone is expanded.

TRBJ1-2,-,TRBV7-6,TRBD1,TGTGCCAGCAGCGCCACAGGGGGCCTCTATGGCTACACCTTC,CASSATGGLYGYTF
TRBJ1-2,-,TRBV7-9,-,TGTGCCAGCAGCTCGCCAGACAACTATGGCTACACCTTC,CASSSPDNYGYTF
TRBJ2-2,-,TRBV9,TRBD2,TGTGCCAGCAGCCTGCTAGCGGGGGGGACGAACACCGGGGAGCTGTTTTTT,CASSLLAGGTNTGELFF
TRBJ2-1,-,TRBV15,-,TGTGCCGCCAGCAGAGATGTAGCAGGATATTCCTACAATGAGCAGTTCTTC,CAASRDVAGYSYNEQFF
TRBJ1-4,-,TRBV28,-,TGTGCCAGCAGGCTGGAGACATACGAAAAACTGTTTTTT,CASRLETYEKLFF
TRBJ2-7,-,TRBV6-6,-,-,CASSSSRQGASYEQYF
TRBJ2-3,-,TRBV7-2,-,TGTGCCAGCATGTCCTCGCGGAACCCCACAGATACGCAGTATTTT,CASMSSRNPTDTQYF
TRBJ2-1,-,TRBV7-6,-,TGTGCCAGCAGCGTAGCCTCAGGGAACAATGAGCAGTTCTTC,CASSVASGNNEQFF
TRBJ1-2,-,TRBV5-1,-,TGCGCCAGCACCTCCGGATTGGGACATCTCTATGGCTACACCTTC,CASTSGLGHLYGYTF
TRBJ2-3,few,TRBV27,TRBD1,TGTGCCAGCAGTTTAAGGGACAGGGGGTGGGATACGCAGTATTTT,CASSLRDRGWDTQYF
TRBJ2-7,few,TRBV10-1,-,TGCGCCAGCAGTGAGGGCCGAGCCTACGAGCAGTACTTC,CASSEGRAYEQYF
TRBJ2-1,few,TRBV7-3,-,TGTGCCAGCAGCTTAACAGGGGCCGATGAGCAGTTCTTC,CASSLTGADEQFF
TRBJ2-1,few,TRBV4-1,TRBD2,TGCGCCAGCAGCCAAGTATGGAGCGGGAGCTCCTACAATGAGCAGTTCTTC,CASSQVWSGSSYNEQFF
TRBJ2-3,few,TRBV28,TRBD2,TGTGCCAGCAGGTTAGCGGGGAGAATGACAGATACGCAGTATTTT,CASRLAGRMTDTQYF
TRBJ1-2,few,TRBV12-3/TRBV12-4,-,TGTGCCAGCACCTCATCCGGGACGGTGGACACAGACAAAGGGGACTATGGCTACACCTTC,CASTSSGTVDTDKGDYGYTF
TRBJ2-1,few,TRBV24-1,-,TGTGCCACCAGTGATTTGAGGGGCACAGGTCACAATGAGCAGTTCTTC,CATSDLRGTGHNEQFF
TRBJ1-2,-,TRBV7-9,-,TGTGCCCCAGGCCAGGAAGTAAACTATGGCTACACCTTC,CAPGQEVNYGYTF
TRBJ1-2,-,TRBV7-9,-,TGTGCCAGCAGCTCCCCGTCAAAGGGCTACACCTTC,CASSSPSKGYTF
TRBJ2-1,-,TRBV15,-,TGTGCCACCAGCAGCTTCTATCAAAATGAGCAGTTCTTC,CATSSFYQNEQFF
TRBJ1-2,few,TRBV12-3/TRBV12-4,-,TGTGCCAGCATCCCGGGGGCGTACAACTATGGCTACACCTTC,CASIPGAYNYGYTF
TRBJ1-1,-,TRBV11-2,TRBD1,TGTGCCAGCAGCTTCGGACCGGGACAGAGTGAAGCTTTCTTT,CASSFGPGQSEAFF
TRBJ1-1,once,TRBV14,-,TGTGCCAGCAGCCAGATCGGGACCCTGAACACTGAAGCTTTCTTT,CASSQIGTLNTEAFF
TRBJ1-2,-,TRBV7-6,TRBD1,TGTGCCAGCAGCTTGATTACACGGGACAGGGTAAATTATGGCTATGGCTACACCTTC,CASSLITRDRVNYGYGYTF
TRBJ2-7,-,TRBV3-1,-,TGTGCCAGCAGCCCCACCGGCCTAGGGAACGAGCAGTACTTC,CASSPTGLGNEQYF
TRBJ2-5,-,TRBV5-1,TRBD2,TGCGCCAGCAGCTTTGGGGGTAGCGGGGGAGAGACCCAGTACTTC,CASSFGGSGGETQYF
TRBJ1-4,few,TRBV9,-,TGTGCCAGCAGCGTAGAGGCAGGAAGAGAAAAACTGTTTTTT,CASSVEAGREKLFF
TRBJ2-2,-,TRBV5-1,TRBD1,TGCGCCAGCAGCCCACAGGGGGTCGAACGGGAGCTGTTTTTT,CASSPQGVERELFF
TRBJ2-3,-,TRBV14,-,TGTGCCAGCAGCCAAGACGCTAGACACACAGATACGCAGTATTTT,CASSQDARHTDTQYF
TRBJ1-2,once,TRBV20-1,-,TGCAGTGCTAGAGATGACGGGGCTGGCTACACCTTC,CSARDDGAGYTF
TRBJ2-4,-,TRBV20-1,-,TGCAGTGCTAGAGAGTGGACAGCGATACTAGCCAAAAACATTCAGTACTTC,CSAREWTAILAKNIQYF
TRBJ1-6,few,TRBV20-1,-,TGCAGTGCTAGAACGTCCAGCTCCTATAATTCACCCCTCCACTTT,CSARTSSSYNSPLHF
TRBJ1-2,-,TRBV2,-,TGTGCCGGTACTCTACGCACTGGCTACACCTTC,CAGTLRTGYTF
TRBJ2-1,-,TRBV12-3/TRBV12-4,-,TGTGCCAGCAGTTTCAAGGGGACCTCATACAATGAGCAGTTCTTC,CASSFKGTSYNEQFF
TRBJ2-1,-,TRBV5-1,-,TGCGCCAGCAGCCCCGACCATGACAGTTACAGTGAGCAGTTCTTC,CASSPDHDSYSEQFF
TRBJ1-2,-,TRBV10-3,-,TGTGCCATCAGTGACTCACAGGCGTACTATGGCTACACCTTC,CAISDSQAYYGYTF
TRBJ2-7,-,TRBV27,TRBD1,TGTGCCAGCAGGGGGGACAGTCTCAATTCTGGCTACGAGCAGTACTTC,CASRGDSLNSGYEQYF
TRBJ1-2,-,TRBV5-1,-,TGCGCCAGCAGCCCCAACGGGGGTGACTATGGCTGCACCTTC,CASSPNGGDYGCTF
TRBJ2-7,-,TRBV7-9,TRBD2,TGTGCCAGCAGCTTTGGGAGGGGCCGCTACGAGCAGTACTTC,CASSFGRGRYEQYF
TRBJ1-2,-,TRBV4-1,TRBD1,TGCGCCAGCAGCCAAGACTTAACAGGGGGCCGAGGCTACACCTTC,CASSQDLTGGRGYTF
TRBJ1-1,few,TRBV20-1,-,TGCAGTGCTAGAGAGGTGGGGACCACTGAAGCTTTCTTT,CSAREVGTTEAFF
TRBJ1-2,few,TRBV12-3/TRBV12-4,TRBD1,TGTGCCAGCAGTCCCCGGACAGGCAACTATGGCTACACCTTC,CASSPRTGNYGYTF
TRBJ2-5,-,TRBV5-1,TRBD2,TGCGCCAGCAGGTCGGGACTAGCGGGGGGCCGCCCGGAGACCCAGTACTTC,CASRSGLAGGRPETQYF
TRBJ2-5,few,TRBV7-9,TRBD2,TGTGCCAGCAGCCCACTAGCGGGGGGGCGATGGGAGACCCAGTACTTC,CASSPLAGGRWETQYF
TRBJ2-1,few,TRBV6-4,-,TGTGCCAGCAGTGACTCCGCACGAGGTTCCTACAATGAGCAGTTCTTC,CASSDSARGSYNEQFF
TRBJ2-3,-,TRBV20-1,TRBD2,TGCAGTGCTAGAGAACCGGGGGAGGGTGGGGATACGCAGTATTTT,CSAREPGEGGDTQYF
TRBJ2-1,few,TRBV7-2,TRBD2,TGTGCCAGCGAGGCGGGACTAGCGGGGGTCGGTGAGCAGTTCTTC,CASEAGLAGVGEQFF
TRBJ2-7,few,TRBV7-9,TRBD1,TGTGCCAGCAGCCATGGACAGGGACGGTCCTACGAGCAGTACTTC,CASSHGQGRSYEQYF
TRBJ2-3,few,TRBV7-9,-,TGTGCCAGCAGCTTATACGGCGGGGGCCCATCTAGCACAGATACGCAGTATTTT,CASSLYGGGPSSTDTQYF
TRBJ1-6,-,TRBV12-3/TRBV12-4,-,TGTGCCAGCAGTAACAACTTCTACTCCTATAATTCACCCCTCCACTTT,CASSNNFYSYNSPLHF
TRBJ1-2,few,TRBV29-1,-,TGCAGCGTTGACCCCGGCATCTATGGCTACACCTTC,CSVDPGIYGYTF
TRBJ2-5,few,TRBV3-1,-,TGTGCCAGCAGCCGGGCTCTTCGTAGGGGGGAGACCCAGTACTTC,CASSRALRRGETQYF
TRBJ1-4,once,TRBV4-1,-,TGCGCCAGCAGCCATTCCCGAGGGGAGGGGAAAAAACTGTTTTTT,CASSHSRGEGKKLFF
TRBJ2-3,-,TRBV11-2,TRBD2,TGTGCCAGCAGGGAAGCGGGGGCGACAAGCACAGATACGCAGTATTTT,CASREAGATSTDTQYF